The 10 T cell receptor beta chains in this list originate from one sample, sequenced in a study of blood T cells in healthy people across ages. With a J-beta primer mix and a sample-barcoded 5' primer, a second PCR ran about 6 to 11 cycles. One entry per CDR3 protein, called by TCRdb with MiXCR from the 5' RACE reads. This sample has hundreds of thousands of distinct CDR3 sequences, with about 21% found just once. Source material: blood. All receptors derive from a man aged 65 to 85 in good health.

This clonotype occurred a few times. The J gene is TRBJ2-5, the V gene TRBV3-1; D gene ambiguous. The assigned J gene may be wrong: the sequence end matches TRBJ2-7 better. CDR1 LGHDT and CDR2 YNNKEL come from the germline V gene (reference sequence). The CDR3 is made up of 12 amino acids. CDR3 in DNA: TGTGCCAGCAGCCAAATTGTCTACGAGCAGTACTTC. It translates to CASSQIVYEQYF.

This clonotype was detected many times. The chain couples TRBV9 to TRBJ2-5; D is ambiguous. CDR1 and CDR2 from the germline V gene are SGDLS and YYNGEE. CDR3 length: 9 amino acids. V lost 7 bases, J lost 4 bases, and 2 bases lay in between. The CDR3 nucleotides read TGTGCCAGCGGAGAGACCCAGTACTTC. It yields the protein CASGETQYF.

As concerns this clonotype: This sequence may be a read error, since a much larger clone differs from it by one base. The chain uses TRBV5-5 and TRBJ2-5; weak D call: TRBD1 (5 bases). The CDR3 consists of 13 residues. Germline V gives CDR1 SGHKS, CDR2 YYEKEE (reference sequence). The CDR3 nucleotides are TGTGCCAGCAGCTCCCCAGGGCAAGAGACCCAGTGCTTC. Protein sequence: CASSSPGQETQCF.

The chain uses TRBV5-1 and TRBJ2-3; a possible D gene is TRBD2 (6 bases). The ends were cut back, 0 bases at V and 5 bases at J, with 13 bases in the middle. Germline lookup yields CDR1 SGHRS and CDR2 YFSETQ. The CDR3 is 15 residues long. The CDR3 region is CASSLGDGGGDTQYF. For the CDR3, the DNA is TGCGCCAGCAGCTTGGGCGACGGGGGTGGAGATACGCAGTATTTT.

The CDR3 protein is CATDTTYNEQFF. For the CDR3, the DNA is TGTGCCACCGATACTACATACAATGAGCAGTTCTTC. This rearrangement joins TRBV6-6 to TRBJ2-1; no clear D. The length of the CDR3 is 12 residues. Germline V gene data show CDR1 as MNHNY and CDR2 as SVGAGI (reference sequence). Trimming removed 10 bases at V and 4 bases at J, with 11 bases between.

This clonotype was counted a single time. One junction end disagrees with the germline gene, perhaps due to a read error. This chain links TRBV5-6 with TRBJ2-4, with D uncertain. In germline, CDR1 is SGHDT, CDR2 YYEEEE. This CDR3 is built from 13 residues. The CDR3 region is CASSFVAKNIQYF. CDR3 bases: TGTGCCAGCAGCTTTGTAGCCAAAAACATCCAGTACTTC.

V gene TRBV28 combines with J gene TRBJ2-5, with a tentative D call TRBD2 (6 bases). The end of the DNA aligns better with TRBJ2-1, so the J call may be wrong. Germline V lookup: CDR1 MDHEN, CDR2 SYDVKM. The CDR3 has 14 amino acids. The CDR3 bases are TGTGCCAGCACTAGCGAGGGTCCCCGACAGGAGCAGTTCTTC. Its protein is CASTSEGPRQEQFF.

This clonotype was seen only a few times. CDR3 nucleotides: TGCGCCAGCAGCCAAAAGGGGGGGACCTACAATGAGCAGTTCTTC. Protein: CASSQKGGTYNEQFF. The rearrangement links TRBV5-1 to TRBJ2-1; perhaps TRBD2 as D (7 bases). Germline values: CDR1 SGHRS, CDR2 YFSETQ. V was pared by 4 bases and J by 2 bases, with 13 bases between. The length of the CDR3 is 15 residues.

The sample holds a few counts of this clonotype. The chain combines TRBV7-9 with TRBJ1-2; D not certain. V was cut by 0 bases and J by 4 bases, with 6 bases left in between. CDR1 and CDR2 from the germline V gene are SEHNR and FQNEAQ (reference sequence). The CDR3 has 13 residues. DNA of the CDR3: TGTGCCAGCAGCTTAGCTGGGATCTATGGCTACACCTTC. Translating gives CASSLAGIYGYTF.

The chain employs TRBV20-1 and TRBJ2-5, with 10 bases that match TRBD2. Gene TRBJ2-1 matches the end of the DNA better, so the J call may be wrong. Germline loops: CDR1 DFQATT, CDR2 SNEGSKA (reference sequence). CDR3 length equals 19 residues. The CDR3 bases are TGCAGTGCTAGAGATCGATACCCGAAAGGGACTAGCGTATACAATGAGCAGTTCTTC. This codes for CSARDRYPKGTSVYNEQFF.